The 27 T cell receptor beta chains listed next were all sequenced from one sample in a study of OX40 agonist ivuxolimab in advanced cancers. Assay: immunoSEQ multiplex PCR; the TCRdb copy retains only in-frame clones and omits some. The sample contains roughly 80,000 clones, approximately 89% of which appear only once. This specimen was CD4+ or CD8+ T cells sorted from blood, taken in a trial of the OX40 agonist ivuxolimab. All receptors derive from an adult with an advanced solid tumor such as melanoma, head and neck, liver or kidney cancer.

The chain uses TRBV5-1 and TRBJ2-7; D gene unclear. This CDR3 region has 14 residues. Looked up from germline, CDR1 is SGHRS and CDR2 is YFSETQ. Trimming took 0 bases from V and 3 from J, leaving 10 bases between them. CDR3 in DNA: TGCGCCAGCAGCTTGGGAGGTAGTAACTACGAGCAGTACTTC. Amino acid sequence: CASSLGGSNYEQYF.

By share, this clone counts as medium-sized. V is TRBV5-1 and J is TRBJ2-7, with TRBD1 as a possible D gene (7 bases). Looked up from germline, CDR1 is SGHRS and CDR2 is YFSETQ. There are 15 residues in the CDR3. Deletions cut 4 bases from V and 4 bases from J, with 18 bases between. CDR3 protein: CASSVAPGGLYEQYF. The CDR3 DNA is TGCGCCAGCAGCGTGGCCCCAGGGGGGCTGTACGAGCAGTACTTC. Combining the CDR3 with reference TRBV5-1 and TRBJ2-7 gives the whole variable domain KAGVTQTPRYLIKTRGQQVTLSCSPISGHRSVSWYQQTPGQGLQFLFEYFSETQRNKGNFPGRFSGRQFSNSRSEMNVSTLELGDSALYLCASSVAPGGLYEQYFGPGTRLTVT.

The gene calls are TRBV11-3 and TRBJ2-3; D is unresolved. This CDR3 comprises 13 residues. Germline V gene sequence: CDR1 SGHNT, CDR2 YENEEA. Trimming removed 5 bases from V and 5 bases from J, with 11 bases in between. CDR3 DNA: TGTGCCAGCAGCCCCGTTGCCATAGATACGCAGTATTTT. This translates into CASSPVAIDTQYF. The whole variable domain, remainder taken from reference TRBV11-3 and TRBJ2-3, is EAGVVQSPRYKIIEKKQPVAFWCNPISGHNTLYWYLQNLGQGPELLIRYENEEAVDDSQLPKDRFSAERLKGVDSTLKIQPAELGDSAVYLCASSPVAIDTQYFGPGTRLTVL.

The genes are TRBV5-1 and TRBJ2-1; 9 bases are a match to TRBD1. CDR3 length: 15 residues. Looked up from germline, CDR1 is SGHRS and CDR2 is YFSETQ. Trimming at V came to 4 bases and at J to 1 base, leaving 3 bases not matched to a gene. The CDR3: CASSVTGGSYNEQFF. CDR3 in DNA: TGCGCCAGCAGCGTGACAGGGGGATCCTACAATGAGCAGTTCTTC.

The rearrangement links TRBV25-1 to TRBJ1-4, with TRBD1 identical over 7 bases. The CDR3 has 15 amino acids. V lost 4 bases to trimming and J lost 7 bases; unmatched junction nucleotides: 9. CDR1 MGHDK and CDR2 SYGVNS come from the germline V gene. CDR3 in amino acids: CASSVKGAAFEKLFF. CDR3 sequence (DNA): TGTGCCAGCAGTGTTAAGGGGGCAGCTTTTGAAAAACTGTTTTTT.

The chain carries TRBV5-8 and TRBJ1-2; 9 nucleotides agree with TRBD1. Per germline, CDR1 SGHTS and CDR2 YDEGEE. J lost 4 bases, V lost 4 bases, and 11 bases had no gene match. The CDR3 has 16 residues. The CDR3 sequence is CASSMYSGQGSYGYTF. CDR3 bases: TGTGCCAGCAGCATGTACTCGGGACAGGGATCCTATGGCTACACCTTC.

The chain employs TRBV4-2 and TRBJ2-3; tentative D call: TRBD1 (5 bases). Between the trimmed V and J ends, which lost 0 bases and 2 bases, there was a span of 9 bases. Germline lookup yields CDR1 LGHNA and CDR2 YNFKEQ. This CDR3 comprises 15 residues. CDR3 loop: CASSQEYRFTDTQYF. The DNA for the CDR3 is TGTGCCAGCAGCCAAGAGTACAGGTTCACAGATACGCAGTATTTT.

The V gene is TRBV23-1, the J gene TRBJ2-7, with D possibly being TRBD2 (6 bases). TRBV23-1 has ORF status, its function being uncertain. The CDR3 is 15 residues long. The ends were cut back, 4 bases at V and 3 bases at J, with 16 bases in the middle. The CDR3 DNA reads TGCGCCAGCAGTCCCCCCCGACTAGTCAACTACGAGCAGTACTTC. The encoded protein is CASSPPRLVNYEQYF.

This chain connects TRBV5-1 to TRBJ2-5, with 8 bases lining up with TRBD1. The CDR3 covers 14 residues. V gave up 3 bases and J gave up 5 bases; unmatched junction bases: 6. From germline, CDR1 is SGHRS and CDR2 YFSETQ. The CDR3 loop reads CASSSWTGLETQYF. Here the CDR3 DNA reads TGCGCCAGCAGCTCCTGGACAGGGCTGGAGACCCAGTACTTC.

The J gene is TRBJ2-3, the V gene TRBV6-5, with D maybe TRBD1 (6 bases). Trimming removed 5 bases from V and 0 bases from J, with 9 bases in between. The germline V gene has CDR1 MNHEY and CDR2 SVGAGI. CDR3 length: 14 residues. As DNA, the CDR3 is TGTGCCAGCAGTACGACAGGTAGCACAGATACGCAGTATTTT. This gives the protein CASSTTGSTDTQYF.

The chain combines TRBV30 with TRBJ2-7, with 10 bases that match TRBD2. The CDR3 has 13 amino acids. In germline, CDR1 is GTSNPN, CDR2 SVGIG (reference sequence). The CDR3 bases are TGTGCTTCTGCTCGAGCGGGAGGGCACGAGCAGTACTTC. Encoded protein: CASARAGGHEQYF.

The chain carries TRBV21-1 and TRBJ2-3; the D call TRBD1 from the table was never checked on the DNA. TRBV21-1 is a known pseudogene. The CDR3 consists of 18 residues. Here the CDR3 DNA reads TGTGCCAGCAGCAAAGTTCTGTACCGGGACAGGGGAACGGATACGCAGTATTTT. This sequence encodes CASSKVLYRDRGTDTQYF.

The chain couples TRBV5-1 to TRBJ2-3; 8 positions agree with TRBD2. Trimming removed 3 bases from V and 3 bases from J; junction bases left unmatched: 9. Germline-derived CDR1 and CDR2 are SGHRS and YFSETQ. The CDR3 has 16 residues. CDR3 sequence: CASSWLLSGGTDTQYF. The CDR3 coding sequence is TGCGCCAGCAGCTGGCTATTGAGCGGGGGTACAGATACGCAGTATTTT.

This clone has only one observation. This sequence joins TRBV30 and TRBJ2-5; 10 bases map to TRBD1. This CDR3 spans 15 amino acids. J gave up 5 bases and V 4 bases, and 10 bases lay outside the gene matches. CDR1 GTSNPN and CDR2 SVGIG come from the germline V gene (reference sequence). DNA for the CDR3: TGTGCCTGGACCGGCCGGACAGGGGGTGGCGAGACCCAGTACTTC. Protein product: CAWTGRTGGGETQYF.

The CDR3 loop reads CASSLDGQLQTQYF. DNA for the CDR3: TGCGCCAGCAGCTTGGACGGACAGTTGCAGACCCAGTACTTC. This chain joins TRBV5-1 and TRBJ2-5; TRBD1 might be the D (6 bases). This CDR3 spans 14 amino acids. Germline assignment: CDR1 SGHRS and CDR2 YFSETQ. V lost 0 bases and J lost 6, with 12 bases in between.

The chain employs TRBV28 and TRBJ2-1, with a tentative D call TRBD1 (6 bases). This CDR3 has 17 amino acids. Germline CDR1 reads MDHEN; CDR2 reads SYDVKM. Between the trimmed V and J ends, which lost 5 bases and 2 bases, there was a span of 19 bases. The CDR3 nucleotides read TGTGCCAGCAGTCCTTACCATACAGGGTACGCCTACAATGAGCAGTTCTTC. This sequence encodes CASSPYHTGYAYNEQFF.

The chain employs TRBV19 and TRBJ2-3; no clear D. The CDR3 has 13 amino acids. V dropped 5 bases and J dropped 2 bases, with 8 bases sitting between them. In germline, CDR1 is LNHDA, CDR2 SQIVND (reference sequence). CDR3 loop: CASSFTVTDTQYF. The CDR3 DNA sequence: TGTGCCAGTAGTTTCACAGTCACAGATACGCAGTATTTT.

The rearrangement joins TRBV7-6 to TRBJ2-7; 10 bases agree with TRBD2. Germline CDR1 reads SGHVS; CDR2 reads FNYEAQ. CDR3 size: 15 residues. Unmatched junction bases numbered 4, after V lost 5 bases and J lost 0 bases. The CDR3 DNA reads TGTGCCAGCAGCCCCACTAGCGGGGACTCCTACGAGCAGTACTTC. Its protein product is CASSPTSGDSYEQYF.

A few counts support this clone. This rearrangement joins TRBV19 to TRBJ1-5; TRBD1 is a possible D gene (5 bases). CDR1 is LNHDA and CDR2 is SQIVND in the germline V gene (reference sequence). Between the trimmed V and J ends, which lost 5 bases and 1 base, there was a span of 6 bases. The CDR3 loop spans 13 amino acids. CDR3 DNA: TGTGCCAGTAGTTGGGACAGCAATCAGCCCCAGCATTTT. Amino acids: CASSWDSNQPQHF.

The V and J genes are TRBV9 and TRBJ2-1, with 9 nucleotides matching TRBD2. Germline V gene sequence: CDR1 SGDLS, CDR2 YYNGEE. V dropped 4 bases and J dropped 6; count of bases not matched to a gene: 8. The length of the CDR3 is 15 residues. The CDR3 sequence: CASSYPAGGLNEQFF. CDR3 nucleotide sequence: TGTGCCAGCAGCTACCCAGCGGGAGGACTCAATGAGCAGTTCTTC.

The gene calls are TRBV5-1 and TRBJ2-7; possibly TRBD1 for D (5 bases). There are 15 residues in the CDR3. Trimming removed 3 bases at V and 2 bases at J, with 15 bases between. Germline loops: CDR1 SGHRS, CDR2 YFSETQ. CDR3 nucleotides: TGCGCCAGCAGCTGGGGTCGGACACCGACCTACGAGCAGTACTTC. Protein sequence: CASSWGRTPTYEQYF.

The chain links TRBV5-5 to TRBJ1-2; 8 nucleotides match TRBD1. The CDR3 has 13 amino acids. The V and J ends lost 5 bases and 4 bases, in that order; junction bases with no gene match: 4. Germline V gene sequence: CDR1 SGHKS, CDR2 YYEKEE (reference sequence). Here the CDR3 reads CASSWDRSYGYTF. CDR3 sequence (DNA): TGTGCCAGCAGTTGGGACAGGTCCTATGGCTACACCTTC.

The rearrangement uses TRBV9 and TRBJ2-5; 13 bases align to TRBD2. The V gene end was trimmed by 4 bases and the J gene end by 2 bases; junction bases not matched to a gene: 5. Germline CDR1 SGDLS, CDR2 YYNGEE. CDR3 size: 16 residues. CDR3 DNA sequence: TGTGCCAGCAGCTCTGGACTAGCGGGGGCTCAAGAGACCCAGTACTTC. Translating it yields CASSSGLAGAQETQYF.

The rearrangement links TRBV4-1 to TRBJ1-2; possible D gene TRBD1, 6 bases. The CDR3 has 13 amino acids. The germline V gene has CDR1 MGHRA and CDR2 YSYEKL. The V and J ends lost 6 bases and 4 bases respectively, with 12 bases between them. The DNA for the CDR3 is TGCGCCAGCAGTCGGGGGGGGGCCTATGGCTACACCTTC. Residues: CASSRGGAYGYTF.

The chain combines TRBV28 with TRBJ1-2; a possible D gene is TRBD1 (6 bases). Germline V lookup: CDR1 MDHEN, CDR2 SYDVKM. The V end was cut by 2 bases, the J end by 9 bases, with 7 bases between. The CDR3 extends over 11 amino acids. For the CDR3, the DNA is TGTGCCAGCAGTTTAGGGGGCAGCTACACCTTC. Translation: CASSLGGSYTF.

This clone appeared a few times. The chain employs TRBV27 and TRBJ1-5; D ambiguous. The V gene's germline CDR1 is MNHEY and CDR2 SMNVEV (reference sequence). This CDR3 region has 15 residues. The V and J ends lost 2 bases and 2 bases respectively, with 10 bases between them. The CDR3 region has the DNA TGTGCCAGCAGTTTACAAGGGTTGGGCAATCAGCCCCAGCATTTT. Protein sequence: CASSLQGLGNQPQHF.

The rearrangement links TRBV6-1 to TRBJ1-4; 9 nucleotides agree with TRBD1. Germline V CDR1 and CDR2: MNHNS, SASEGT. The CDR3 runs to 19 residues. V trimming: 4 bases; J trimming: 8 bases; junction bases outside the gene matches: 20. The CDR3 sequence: CASSAVNPQGASRGEKLFF. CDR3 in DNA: TGTGCCAGCAGTGCCGTCAATCCACAGGGGGCGTCTCGGGGGGAAAAACTGTTTTTT.